This TCR beta chain was retrieved from a study of blood T cells in healthy people across ages. Study conclusions and caveats: Per million T cells, TCR beta diversity dropped roughly linearly as age increased.

PCR was performed a second time for about 7 to 12 cycles using a sample-barcoded 5' primer and a J-beta primer mix. MiXCR, run by TCRdb on the 5' RACE reads, gives a single entry per CDR3 protein. Of some 1,000,000 distinct CDR3 sequences listed, approximately 25% are singletons. As for this clonotype: The antigen remains unidentified.

A further study also used this sample, focusing on T cells of mothers and their children. That work states: All extracted RNA went into cDNA synthesis, about 1.4 ug per 15 ul.

The sequenced sample consisted of blood. The TCR originated in a girl aged 2 to 9 in good health.

This chain's CDR3 is CATSDSDSVTEAFF. The CDR3 nucleotides read TGTGCCACCAGTGATTCGGACTCGGTCACTGAAGCTTTCTTT. The V gene is TRBV24-1, the J gene TRBJ1-1; D gene uncertain. CDR3 size: 14 residues. The germline CDR1 and CDR2 sequences are KGHDR and SFDVKD. Trimming stripped 2 bases from V and 4 bases from J, with 10 bases between.